Listed below are T cell receptor beta chains from one sample, sequenced in a study of CD8 T cells in Susac syndrome. One entry per CDR3 protein, called by TCRdb with MiXCR from the immunoSEQ multiplex PCR reads. The sample carries some 220,000 distinct CDR3 sequences, 95% recorded once. Sequenced sample: CD4+ T cells from PBMCs. Receptors were obtained from a human donor with multiple sclerosis. Each CDR3 is given with its conserved first and last residue. Each record gives: J gene, D gene, CDR3 length, V gene, clone size, CDR3 protein, CDR3 DNA. D genes are given only for firm matches. Size is omitted from some rows. Given values are once, few, many or a class for expanded clones.

J: TRBJ2-1
D: TRBD2
length: 15
V: TRBV5-1
size: NA
CDR3: CASSLPSGGADEQFF
DNA: TGCGCCAGCAGCTTACCAAGCGGGGGGGCGGATGAGCAGTTCTTC

J: TRBJ2-7
D: NA
length: 11
V: TRBV20-1
size: NA
CDR3: CSAHGDYEQYF
DNA: TGCAGTGCGCACGGTGACTACGAGCAGTACTTC

J: TRBJ2-1
D: TRBD1
length: 17
V: TRBV5-7
size: NA
CDR3: CASSFPTMGQEGNEQFF
DNA: TGTGCCAGCAGCTTTCCGACGATGGGACAGGAGGGGAACGAGCAGTTCTTC

J: TRBJ2-6
D: TRBD1
length: 15
V: TRBV15
size: NA
CDR3: CATSRDRAGANVLTF
DNA: TGTGCCACCAGCAGGGACAGGGCTGGGGCCAACGTCCTGACTTTC

J: TRBJ1-1
D: NA
length: 13
V: TRBV20-1
size: NA
CDR3: CTVRASSSTEAFF
DNA: TGCACCGTACGGGCGTCATCCAGCACTGAAGCTTTCTTT

J: TRBJ2-5
D: NA
length: 13
V: TRBV2
size: once
CDR3: CASTKGGQETQYF
DNA: TGTGCCAGCACAAAAGGGGGACAAGAGACCCAGTACTTC

J: TRBJ2-3
D: NA
length: 13
V: TRBV6-5
size: NA
CDR3: CASSYDYTDTQYF
DNA: TGTGCCAGCAGTTACGACTACACAGATACGCAGTATTTT

J: TRBJ1-2
D: NA
length: 12
V: TRBV29-1
size: once
CDR3: CSGRSPNYGYTF
DNA: TGCAGCGGACGTTCTCCTAACTATGGCTACACCTTC

J: TRBJ2-5
D: NA
length: 14
V: TRBV4-1
size: NA
CDR3: CASSKRGSQETQYF
DNA: TGCGCCAGCAGCAAAAGGGGGTCCCAAGAGACCCAGTACTTC

J: TRBJ2-1
D: TRBD2
length: 16
V: TRBV24-1
size: NA
CDR3: CATSDQSGGASGEQFF
DNA: TGTGCCACCAGTGACCAGAGCGGGGGGGCCTCTGGTGAGCAGTTCTTC

J: TRBJ2-3
D: TRBD2
length: 18
V: TRBV30
size: NA
CDR3: CAWSRSWTSGSLADTQYF
DNA: TGTGCCTGGAGCCGATCCTGGACTAGCGGGAGTTTAGCAGATACGCAGTATTTT

J: TRBJ1-1
D: TRBD1
length: 15
V: TRBV9
size: NA
CDR3: CASSVETGKNTEAFF
DNA: TGTGCCAGCAGCGTAGAGACAGGGAAGAACACTGAAGCTTTCTTT

J: TRBJ1-2
D: TRBD1
length: 15
V: TRBV3-1
size: NA
CDR3: CASSHQGTGGWGYTF
DNA: TGTGCCAGCAGCCACCAGGGGACAGGAGGTTGGGGCTACACCTTC

J: TRBJ2-5
D: TRBD2
length: 15
V: TRBV3-1
size: NA
CDR3: CASSPSGLGFETQYF
DNA: TGTGCCAGCAGCCCCTCGGGACTAGGATTTGAGACCCAGTACTTC

J: TRBJ2-7
D: TRBD2
length: 18
V: TRBV7-2
size: NA
CDR3: CASSLRAGGLAGFYEQYF
DNA: TGTGCCAGCAGCTTAAGAGCTGGGGGTTTAGCGGGATTCTACGAGCAGTACTTC

J: TRBJ2-4
D: NA
length: 10
V: TRBV20-1
size: NA
CDR3: CSVPTPIQYF
DNA: TGCAGTGTCCCGACCCCCATTCAGTACTTC

J: TRBJ2-1
D: NA
length: 14
V: TRBV15
size: NA
CDR3: CATSGASSYNEQFF
DNA: TGTGCCACCAGCGGGGCGAGCTCCTACAATGAGCAGTTCTTC

J: TRBJ1-6
D: NA
length: 14
V: TRBV7-2
size: NA
CDR3: CASSLVSVNSPLHF
DNA: TGTGCCAGCAGCTTAGTCTCGGTTAATTCACCCCTCCACTTT

J: TRBJ2-2
D: NA
length: 13
V: TRBV9
size: NA
CDR3: CASSVRANGELFF
DNA: TGTGCCAGCAGCGTAAGGGCGAACGGGGAGCTGTTTTTT

J: TRBJ2-4
D: NA
length: 13
V: TRBV12-3/TRBV12-4
size: NA
CDR3: CASSFVGGNIQYF
DNA: TGTGCCAGCAGTTTCGTCGGGGGAAACATTCAGTACTTC

J: TRBJ1-5
D: NA
length: 14
V: TRBV12-3/TRBV12-4
size: once
CDR3: CASSLTVGYQPQHF
DNA: TGTGCCAGCAGTTTAACCGTCGGGTATCAGCCCCAGCATTTT

J: TRBJ2-3
D: NA
length: 13
V: TRBV29-1
size: NA
CDR3: CAVEYSSWDTQYF
DNA: TGCGCGGTTGAGTACTCTAGCTGGGATACGCAGTATTTT

J: TRBJ2-3
D: TRBD2
length: 18
V: TRBV25-1
size: NA
CDR3: CASSTGTSGGARTDTQYF
DNA: TGTGCCAGCAGTACCGGGACTAGCGGGGGGGCCCGCACAGATACGCAGTATTTT

J: TRBJ2-1
D: NA
length: 10
V: TRBV12-3/TRBV12-4
size: NA
CDR3: CASSPLEQFF
DNA: TGTGCCAGCAGCCCTCTGGAGCAGTTCTTC

J: TRBJ2-1
D: NA
length: 17
V: TRBV28
size: NA
CDR3: CASWGRAIAVSYNEQFF
DNA: TGTGCCAGCTGGGGCAGGGCGATTGCCGTTTCCTACAATGAGCAGTTCTTC

J: TRBJ1-1
D: NA
length: 15
V: TRBV12-5
size: NA
CDR3: CASGRETGLNTEAFF
DNA: TGTGCTAGTGGCCGAGAAACAGGGCTGAACACTGAAGCTTTCTTT

J: TRBJ2-1
D: TRBD2
length: 16
V: TRBV28
size: NA
CDR3: CASRGGGGRAFNEQFF
DNA: TGTGCCAGCAGAGGTGGGGGAGGGAGGGCCTTCAATGAGCAGTTCTTC

J: TRBJ1-2
D: TRBD1
length: 12
V: TRBV29-1
size: NA
CDR3: CSVPDRGRGYTF
DNA: TGCAGCGTACCCGACAGGGGACGTGGCTACACCTTC

J: TRBJ2-7
D: NA
length: 15
V: TRBV7-3
size: NA
CDR3: CASSLRTGIRYEQYF
DNA: TGTGCCAGCAGCCTTCGGACGGGGATCCGCTACGAGCAGTACTTC

J: TRBJ1-1
D: TRBD1
length: 17
V: TRBV15
size: NA
CDR3: CATSRDLRGQGNTEAFF
DNA: TGTGCCACCAGCAGAGACCTCCGGGGACAGGGAAACACTGAAGCTTTCTTT

J: TRBJ2-5
D: NA
length: 15
V: TRBV5-1
size: NA
CDR3: CASSLVAADAETQYF
DNA: TGCGCCAGCAGCTTGGTTGCAGCCGATGCGGAGACCCAGTACTTC

J: TRBJ1-1
D: NA
length: 15
V: TRBV5-1
size: NA
CDR3: CASSLGAGVNTEAFF
DNA: TGCGCCAGCAGCTTGGGCGCAGGAGTGAACACTGAAGCTTTCTTT

J: TRBJ1-2
D: NA
length: 14
V: TRBV5-6
size: NA
CDR3: CASTLQDAVYGYTF
DNA: TGTGCCAGCACCCTACAGGATGCAGTCTATGGCTACACCTTC

J: TRBJ1-5
D: NA
length: 15
V: TRBV3-1
size: NA
CDR3: CASSQVAGAVQPQHF
DNA: TGTGCCAGCAGCCAAGTCGCAGGGGCGGTTCAGCCCCAGCATTTT

J: TRBJ2-7
D: NA
length: 13
V: TRBV11-2
size: NA
CDR3: CASSPGMAYEQYF
DNA: TGTGCCAGCAGCCCTGGCATGGCCTACGAGCAGTACTTC

J: TRBJ1-2
D: NA
length: 16
V: TRBV12-3/TRBV12-4
size: NA
CDR3: CASSSRSRGGYYGYTF
DNA: TGTGCCAGCAGTTCTAGGTCTCGTGGGGGTTACTATGGCTACACCTTC

J: TRBJ1-2
D: TRBD1
length: 12
V: TRBV29-1
size: NA
CDR3: CSVERTGDGYTF
DNA: TGCAGCGTTGAACGGACAGGGGATGGCTACACCTTC

J: TRBJ2-1
D: TRBD2
length: 16
V: TRBV5-1
size: NA
CDR3: CASSLEAGGSYNEQFF
DNA: TGCGCCAGCAGCTTGGAGGCGGGGGGCTCCTACAATGAGCAGTTCTTC

J: TRBJ2-1
D: TRBD1
length: 15
V: TRBV30
size: once
CDR3: CAWSGGTGYADEQFF
DNA: TGTGCCTGGAGTGGCGGGACAGGGTATGCAGATGAGCAGTTCTTC

J: TRBJ2-5
D: TRBD2
length: 14
V: TRBV4-2
size: once
CDR3: CASSHSGREETQYF
DNA: TGTGCCAGCAGCCATAGCGGGAGGGAAGAGACCCAGTACTTC

J: TRBJ2-3
D: NA
length: 15
V: TRBV20-1
size: NA
CDR3: CSARPAGRGTDTQYF
DNA: TGCAGTGCTAGACCGGCGGGAAGAGGCACAGATACGCAGTATTTT

J: TRBJ2-3
D: TRBD1
length: 13
V: TRBV5-1
size: NA
CDR3: CASSSLGQTTRYF
DNA: TGCGCCAGCAGCTCGTTGGGACAGACTACGCGGTATTTT

J: TRBJ2-7
D: TRBD1
length: 15
V: TRBV20-1
size: NA
CDR3: CSADQTRDRGGEQYF
DNA: TGCAGTGCTGACCAAACCCGGGACAGGGGAGGCGAGCAGTACTTC

J: TRBJ1-5
D: TRBD1
length: 15
V: TRBV5-1
size: NA
CDR3: CASSRGGLSNQPQHF
DNA: TGCGCCAGCAGTAGAGGGGGCCTTAGCAATCAGCCCCAGCATTTT

J: TRBJ1-6
D: NA
length: 13
V: TRBV20-1
size: NA
CDR3: CSARGGNNSPLHF
DNA: TGCAGTGCTAGGGGGGGAAATAATTCACCCCTCCACTTT

J: TRBJ2-1
D: NA
length: 11
V: TRBV10-3
size: NA
CDR3: CAIRAYNEQFF
DNA: TGTGCCATCAGGGCCTACAATGAGCAGTTCTTC

J: TRBJ2-4
D: TRBD1
length: 14
V: TRBV5-4
size: NA
CDR3: CASSLAGTGNIQYF
DNA: TGTGCCAGCAGCTTGGCGGGGACAGGGAACATTCAGTACTTC

J: TRBJ1-5
D: NA
length: 14
V: TRBV30
size: NA
CDR3: CAWSGRVSNQPQHF
DNA: TGTGCCTGGAGTGGCAGGGTCAGCAATCAGCCCCAGCATTTT

J: TRBJ2-3
D: NA
length: 12
V: TRBV7-2
size: NA
CDR3: CASSPPLGTQYF
DNA: TGTGCCAGCAGCCCGCCCCTAGGTACGCAGTATTTT

J: TRBJ1-5
D: TRBD1
length: 14
V: TRBV30
size: NA
CDR3: CAWTDRGRNQPQHF
DNA: TGTGCCTGGACCGACAGGGGACGAAATCAGCCCCAGCATTTT

J: TRBJ2-7
D: NA
length: 15
V: TRBV20-1
size: once
CDR3: CSANLRDRGLYEQYF
DNA: TGCAGTGCGAACCTGAGGGACCGCGGCCTATACGAGCAGTACTTC

J: TRBJ2-1
D: NA
length: 16
V: TRBV2
size: NA
CDR3: CASSVQGGSSYNEQFF
DNA: TGTGCCAGCAGTGTTCAGGGTGGGAGCTCCTACAATGAGCAGTTCTTC

J: TRBJ2-2
D: NA
length: 13
V: TRBV3-1
size: NA
CDR3: CASSQLRTGELFF
DNA: TGTGCCAGCAGCCAATTGCGTACCGGGGAGCTGTTTTTT